Sequencing of this T cell receptor beta chain was carried out in a study of blood T cell repertoires in COVID-19. Study details: Some COVID-19 samples were acute and others convalescent; all came from the United States, Italy and Spain.

Cohort allocation depended upon clinical history that participants reported. Donors of Cohort 3 who recovered were those that had two negative PCRs, clearance, or symptom resolution. V dropped 2 bases and J dropped 1 base, with 7 bases sitting between them. The CDR3 has 14 residues. Germline values: CDR1 MDHEN, CDR2 SYDVKM. Under the authors' procedure: Quantification of nucleated cells was approximated via reference gene primer amplification. This table comes from immunoSEQ multiplex PCR, and its TCRdb copy is limited to in-frame clones, with some not included. D and trimming were read from the DNA, whereas the V and J calls and clone size are those reported in that table. In the table there are 180,000 or so clones, roughly 83% of which are singletons.

This sequence was found in a woman aged 30 to 39 who had recovered from COVID-19. The sample taken for sequencing was PBMCs or T cells enriched from blood (not recorded which). V is TRBV28 and J is TRBJ2-3; no definite D call. The CDR3 bases are TGTGCCAGCAGTTTAGCCCTACGCACAGATACGCAGTATTTT. Protein product: CASSLALRTDTQYF.